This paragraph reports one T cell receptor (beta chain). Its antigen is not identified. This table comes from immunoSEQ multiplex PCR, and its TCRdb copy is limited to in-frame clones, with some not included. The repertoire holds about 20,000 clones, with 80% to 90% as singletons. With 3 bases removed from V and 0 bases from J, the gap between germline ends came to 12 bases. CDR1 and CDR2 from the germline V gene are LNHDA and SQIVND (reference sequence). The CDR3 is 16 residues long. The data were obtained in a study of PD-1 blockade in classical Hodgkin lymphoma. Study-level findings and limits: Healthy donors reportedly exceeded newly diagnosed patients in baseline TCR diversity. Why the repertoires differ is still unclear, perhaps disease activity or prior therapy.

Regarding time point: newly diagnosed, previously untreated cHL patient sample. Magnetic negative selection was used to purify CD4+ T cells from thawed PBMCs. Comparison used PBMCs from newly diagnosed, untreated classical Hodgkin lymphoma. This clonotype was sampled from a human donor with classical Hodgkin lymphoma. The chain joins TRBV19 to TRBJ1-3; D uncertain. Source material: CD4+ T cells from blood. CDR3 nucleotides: TGTGCCAGTAGTATTCTCGGGCTAGACTCTGGAAACACCATATATTTT. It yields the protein CASSILGLDSGNTIYF. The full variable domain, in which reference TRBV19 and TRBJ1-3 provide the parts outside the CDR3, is DGGITQSPKYLFRKEGQNVTLSCEQNLNHDAMYWYRQDPGQGLRLIYYSQIVNDFQKGDIAEGYSVSREKKESFPLTVTSAQKNPTAFYLCASSILGLDSGNTIYFGEGSWLTVV.